This passage covers 26 T cell receptor beta chains from one sample sequenced in a study of tumor and adjacent non-tumor tissue in lung cancer. RNA was extracted from bulk tissue without any cell sorting. A modified ARM-PCR protocol with three rounds of nested PCR amplified TCRbeta. MiXCR, run by TCRdb on the multiplex PCR reads, gives a single entry per CDR3 protein. Of roughly 200,000 distinct CDR3 sequences detected, over 55% appear once; the ten largest clones hold almost 25%. The sample was lung tumor tissue. The receptors stem from a man between 60 and 75 years old with non-small cell lung cancer.

V and J are TRBV7-9 and TRBJ1-6; the D gene is possibly TRBD1 (5 bases). The V gene lost 2 bases and the J gene lost 7 bases, with 9 bases spanning the gap. The germline gives CDR1 SEHNR, CDR2 FQNEAQ (reference sequence). The CDR3 is made up of 14 amino acids. DNA for the CDR3: TGTGCCAGCAGCTTACGCAGGGAGAATTCACCCCTCCACTTT. This codes for CASSLRRENSPLHF.

The V and J genes are TRBV28 and TRBJ2-6; no firm D call. From germline, CDR1 is MDHEN and CDR2 SYDVKM. The CDR3 totals 16 residues. Deletions cut 2 bases from V and 4 bases from J, with 12 bases between. The CDR3 DNA reads TGTGCCAGCAGTTTACTCCCGACGGGCGGGGCCAACGTCCTGACTTTC. Protein product: CASSLLPTGGANVLTF.

This clonotype was recorded once. A much larger clone differs by one base, so this may be a read error. This chain uses TRBV10-1 with TRBJ1-6; 9 bases fit TRBD1. Germline loops: CDR1 WNHNN, CDR2 SYGVQD (reference sequence). CDR3 length: 13 residues. The ends lost 9 bases at V and 10 bases at J; junction bases unmatched: 7. The CDR3 loop is CARRDRVGSPLHF. CDR3 in DNA: TGCGCCAGGAGGGACAGGGTCGGATCACCCCTCCACTTT.

Details on this clonotype: An end of the junction differs from the germline gene, which may be a read error. This chain joins TRBV5-4 and TRBJ2-7; 12 nucleotides line up with TRBD2. Per the germline V gene, CDR1 is SGHNT and CDR2 is YYREEE (reference sequence). The CDR3 runs 18 residues. The CDR3, as DNA: TGTGCCAGCATCTTGGATGCTAGCGGGAGGGTCACCTCCTACGAGCAGTACTTC. Encoded protein: CASILDASGRVTSYEQYF.

Remarks on this clonotype: No conserved phenylalanine or tryptophan ends this CDR3, so it is likely a read error. This chain connects TRBV29-1 to TRBJ2-1; TRBD2 matches at 7 bases. V lost 2 bases to trimming and J lost 9 bases; unmatched junction nucleotides: 7. CDR3 length equals 13 residues. Germline loops: CDR1 SQVTM, CDR2 ANQGSEA. The CDR3 DNA reads TGCAGCGTTGAAACTAGAGGGAGGGGTGAGCAGTTCCTC. This encodes CSVETRGRGEQFL.

In this sample, this clonotype turned up many times. This rearrangement joins TRBV20-1 to TRBJ2-1; no clear D. V was trimmed by 3 bases and J by 5 bases, leaving 14 bases between them. CDR3 length: 14 residues. The V gene's germline CDR1 is DFQATT and CDR2 SNEGSKA (reference sequence). The CDR3 reads CSASDLSLNNEQFF. The DNA of the CDR3 is TGCAGTGCTAGTGATCTATCCCTTAACAATGAGCAGTTCTTC.

This clonotype was seen a handful of times. The chain is built from TRBV20-1 and TRBJ1-3; 7 nucleotides agree with TRBD1. The V gene's germline CDR1 is DFQATT and CDR2 SNEGSKA (reference sequence). Trimming removed 5 bases from V and 0 bases from J; junction bases left unmatched: 10. The CDR3 runs to 16 residues. DNA of the CDR3: TGCAGTGCTCGGAGGGGGCTGGGCCGCTCTGGAAACACCATATATTTT. The encoded protein is CSARRGLGRSGNTIYF.

On this clonotype: Being one base from a much bigger clone, this may be a read error. The chain couples TRBV20-1 to TRBJ2-3; maybe TRBD2 (5 bases). The length of the CDR3 is 11 residues. CDR1 is DFQATT and CDR2 is SNEGSKA in the germline V gene (reference sequence). CDR3 residues: CSAKRADMQYF. The DNA for the CDR3 is TGCAGTGCTAAGAGGGCGGATATGCAGTATTTT.

V is TRBV2 and J is TRBJ2-3; D remains unclear. V was cut by 7 bases and J by 2 bases, with 10 bases left in between. The CDR3 covers 13 residues. Germline CDR1 SNHLY, CDR2 FYNNEI. The CDR3 here is CASMTVPTDTQYF. CDR3 nucleotide sequence: TGTGCCAGCATGACCGTACCCACAGATACGCAGTATTTT.

This clonotype was counted a single time. At one boundary the junction diverges from the germline segment, which might be a read error. CDR3 sequence reads: CASSLENSGLTEAFF. CDR3 bases: TGTGCCAGCAGCCTAGAAAACAGTGGACTCACTGAAGCTTTCTTT. The V and J genes are TRBV11-2 and TRBJ1-1; D is unclear. This CDR3 region has 15 residues. Germline lookup yields CDR1 SGHAT and CDR2 FQNNGV.

The CDR3 spells CASSFRSSHRGRRELFF. In nucleotides, the CDR3 is TGTGCCAGCAGTTTCCGATCTTCTCACAGGGGGCGGCGGGAGCTGTTTTTT. The J gene is TRBJ2-2, the V gene TRBV6-5; 9 positions agree with TRBD1. With 4 bases clipped from V and 9 bases from J, the junction kept 15 bases outside the gene matches. Germline V gives CDR1 MNHEY, CDR2 SVGAGI. This CDR3 comprises 17 residues.

As to this clonotype: This may come from a read error, since a much larger clone is one base off. The V gene is TRBV12-3 or TRBV12-4, the J gene TRBJ2-2, with 12 bases that match TRBD1. This CDR3 has 17 amino acids. CDR3 sequence reads: CVSRDTGTGGNTGELFF. DNA of the CDR3: TGTGTCAGCAGAGATACCGGGACAGGGGGCAACACCGGGGAGCTGTTTTTT.

To note about this clonotype: Mismatch with germline at one junction end may stem from a read error. The rearrangement joins TRBV6-1 to TRBJ2-2; D is possibly TRBD2 (5 bases). From germline, CDR1 is MNHNS and CDR2 SASEGT. The CDR3 consists of 12 residues. CDR3 coding DNA: TGTGCCAGCAGTTTTAATACCGGGGAGCCGTTTTTT. Protein product: CASSFNTGEPFF.

As to this clonotype: An end of the junction differs from the germline gene, which may be a read error. The CDR3 loop reads CASSPQCPYEQYF. As DNA, the CDR3 is TGTGCCAGTAGTCCGCAGTGTCCCTACGAGCAGTATTTC. The chain joins TRBV6-1 to TRBJ2-7; D gene unclear. The CDR3 is 13 residues long. Looked up from germline, CDR1 is MNHNS and CDR2 is SASEGT.

The chain is built from TRBV4-2 and TRBJ1-2; a possible D gene is TRBD1 (6 bases). Germline V CDR1 and CDR2: LGHNA, YNFKEQ. CDR3 length equals 14 residues. V was clipped by 4 bases and J by 4 bases, with 13 bases between them. The CDR3: CASSPGHAGYGYTF. Written as DNA, the CDR3 is TGTGCCAGCAGCCCGGGACATGCTGGCTATGGCTACACCTTC.

About this clonotype itself: This may stem from a read error, because a much larger clone lies one nucleotide away. The chain has TRBV20-1 and TRBJ2-5; D not certain. Trimming removed 1 base from V and 3 bases from J, with 3 bases in between. The germline CDR1 and CDR2 sequences are DFQATT and SNEGSKA (reference sequence). This CDR3 comprises 11 residues. CDR3 amino acids: CSARVKETQYF. CDR3 nucleotides: TGCAGTGCTAGAGTGAAAGAGACCCAGTACTTC.

In its sample, this clonotype was seen a few times. The chain has TRBV5-1 and TRBJ2-7; D is undetermined. CDR3 length: 15 amino acids. CDR1 SGHRS and CDR2 YFSETQ come from the germline V gene. Trimming shortened V by 1 base and J by 2 bases, and 13 bases separated the two germline ends. DNA for the CDR3: TGCGCCAGCAGCTTGAGGAGCGCAGACCCCTACGAGCAGTACTTC. Translating gives CASSLRSADPYEQYF.

This clonotype was detected a few times. The chain joins TRBV20-1 to TRBJ2-1, with a weak D call TRBD1 (6 bases). Germline assignment: CDR1 DFQATT and CDR2 SNEGSKA (reference sequence). CDR3 size: 14 residues. Trimming took off 2 bases at V and 7 bases at J, with 15 bases between the two ends. Here the CDR3 DNA reads TGCAGTGCTAGAAACAGGGAAAAGAAAAATGAGCAGTTCTTC. Protein product: CSARNREKKNEQFF.

Only a few counts were recorded for this clonotype. The germline gene is not matched at one end of the junction; a read error may be the cause. V and J are TRBV20-1 and TRBJ2-3, with D perhaps being TRBD1 or TRBD2 (5 bases each). This CDR3 has 15 residues. Germline V gene data show CDR1 as DFQATT and CDR2 as SNEGSKA (reference sequence). The CDR3 nucleotides are TGCAATGCTAGAGGGGCCAAGGGGAACACAGATACGCAATATTTT. This encodes CNARGAKGNTDTQYF.

The J gene is TRBJ1-2, the V gene TRBV4-1; no reliable D call. V dropped 7 bases and J dropped 3 bases, with 21 bases sitting between them. The CDR3 extends over 16 amino acids. Germline CDR1 MGHRA, CDR2 YSYEKL. The CDR3 DNA follows: TGCGCCAGCATCCCCGGTGGAACAGAGGACTACTATGGCTACACCTTC. Translation: CASIPGGTEDYYGYTF.

V usage is TRBV4-1 and J usage is TRBJ2-3; 7 bases are shared with TRBD1. V lost 4 bases, J lost 6 bases, and 10 bases stayed unmatched. The CDR3 sequence is 15 residues long. Looked up from germline, CDR1 is MGHRA and CDR2 is YSYEKL. CDR3 nucleotides: TGCGCCAGCAGCCTAGGGGGCGCAAGAGGTGATACGCAGTATTTT. The encoded protein is CASSLGGARGDTQYF.

About this clonotype: The junction departs from germline at one end; a sequencing error may be responsible. The chain uses TRBV20-1 and TRBJ2-3; 8 nucleotides match TRBD1. Germline V gene lookup returns CDR1 DFQATT and CDR2 SNEGSKA (reference sequence). This CDR3 contains 14 residues. Here the CDR3 reads CSVPRDRSTDTQCF. CDR3 coding DNA: TGCAGTGTTCCACGGGACAGGTCCACAGATACACAGTGTTTT.

The chain recombines TRBV4-1 with TRBJ1-3, with 7 positions matching TRBD1. CDR3 length: 16 residues. With V trimmed by 0 bases and J by 7 bases, 9 bases remained unmatched. In germline, CDR1 is MGHRA, CDR2 YSYEKL. The CDR3 coding sequence is TGCGCCAGCAGCCAAGACAGGGGGGGACTATGGAACACCATATATTTT. Protein: CASSQDRGGLWNTIYF.

V is TRBV28 and J is TRBJ2-7, with TRBD1 matching over 7 bases. Germline V gene lookup returns CDR1 MDHEN and CDR2 SYDVKM. The length of the CDR3 is 15 residues. The ends lost 10 bases at V and 4 bases at J; junction bases unmatched: 16. The CDR3 sequence: CATLSWTGRSYEQYF. The DNA of the CDR3 is TGTGCCACTCTCTCTTGGACAGGAAGATCGTACGAGCAGTACTTC.

The rearrangement uses TRBV28 and TRBJ1-5; 9 nucleotides line up with TRBD1. The CDR3 contains 16 residues. Looked up from germline, CDR1 is MDHEN and CDR2 is SYDVKM. The V gene end was trimmed by 6 bases and the J gene end by 7 bases; junction bases not matched to a gene: 13. For the CDR3, the DNA is TGTGCCAGCAGATGCGGGACAGGGAATTCAGACCAGCCCCAGCATTTT. Amino acid sequence: CASRCGTGNSDQPQHF.

The rearrangement joins TRBV12-3 or TRBV12-4 to TRBJ1-5; D uncertain. The CDR3 totals 14 residues. Trimming took off 8 bases at V and 7 bases at J, with 18 bases between the two ends. The DNA for the CDR3 is TGTGCCAGCTGTTCTCCGGGATGCCGGCAGCCCCAGCATTTT. Amino acid sequence: CASCSPGCRQPQHF.